This T cell receptor beta chain derives from a study of CD8 T cells in ankylosing spondylitis (dated by TCRdb to 2015 to 2018). About the study as a whole: The study profiled T cell receptor beta repertoires in healthy donors and ankylosing spondylitis patients to find disease-linked TCR variants. The full study cohort was made up of about 24 ankylosing spondylitis patients and 108 healthy donors. Samples of peripheral blood were taken, and for ankylosing spondylitis patients, synovial fluid was collected as well.

In the germline V gene, CDR1 corresponds to SGHRS and CDR2 to YFSETQ. The CDR3 measures 13 amino acids from cysteine to phenylalanine. Here the CDR3 DNA is all that survives: 39 bases in frame from base 1. Relative to germline, V is 3 bases shorter and J is 5 bases shorter, with 11 bases between their ends. The investigation overall reported the following: Blood from ankylosing spondylitis patients appeared to be characterized by a TCR beta motif made up of eight highly homologous amino acid variants. The disease-linked clones were reported to be significantly enriched in matched synovial fluid samples from ankylosing spondylitis patients. In peripheral blood, the disease-linked clones were found at relatively low frequencies and had a CD8+ phenotype. Some TCR beta motif variants had previously been reported in synovial fluid and blood of reactive arthritis patients, which suggested common disease-initiation mechanisms.

This clonotype was detected many times. No antigen is known for it. No much larger clonotype is one base removed from it; base qualities were not supplied. Reads for this sample came from an Illumina HiSeq 2500. TCR beta libraries were prepared by quantitative 5'-RACE with molecular barcodes. Turning to the authors' computational methods: Disease-linked TCR variants were identified with a new computational method built on a probabilistic model of VDJ rearrangement. The public reads were reprocessed in TCRdb via fastp at Q25 and MiXCR, keeping in-frame beta chains. Each entry merges the rows of one CDR3 protein and shows their most common DNA and genes. TCRdb, not the original authors, processed these V and J calls. In all, the sample holds 210,000 or so distinct CDR3 sequences, and around 25% of those were seen once. Jointly, the top ten make up less than 8.5% of the sample.

The chain employs TRBV5-1 and TRBJ2-5; the D gene is possibly TRBD1, with 5 bases matching. The material sequenced was blood, either unsorted or a sorted T cell fraction (not recorded which). The sequence came from a male donor with ankylosing spondylitis or in good health (not recorded which). Here is the DNA: TGCGCCAGCAGCTCAGGGCACGGGGAGACCCAGTACTTC. Translated, this is CASSSGHGETQYF.